The 28 T cell receptor beta chains presented below share a single source sample, sequenced in a study of T cell repertoires in cytomegalovirus infection. In TCRdb, the reads were re-called with MiXCR into one record per CDR3 protein. The table lists around 530,000 distinct CDR3 sequences, approximately 26% of them singletons. Sequencing was performed on PBMCs. These receptors all stem from a human donor in good health (CMV status not recorded). Some clones in this sample may be carry-over from other donors' samples.

The chain has TRBV29-1 and TRBJ1-1; tentative D call: TRBD1 (6 bases). The CDR3 is made up of 13 amino acids. Germline V lookup: CDR1 SQVTM, CDR2 ANQGSEA. V lost 6 bases to trimming and J lost 0 bases, with 11 bases between them. In DNA, the CDR3 is TGCAGCGTCGCTAGACAGGTGAACACTGAAGCTTTCTTT. This translates into CSVARQVNTEAFF.

This clonotype was seen many times. The V and J genes are TRBV7-8 and TRBJ2-1; TRBD1 matches 10 bases. The CDR3 is 16 amino acids. CDR1 SGHVS and CDR2 FQNEAQ come from the germline V gene. Unmatched junction bases numbered 11, after V lost 4 bases and J lost 8 bases. CDR3: CASSSNRDRGVDEQFF. The CDR3 nucleotides read TGTGCCAGCAGCTCCAACCGGGACAGGGGTGTCGATGAGCAGTTCTTC.

The table lists this clonotype with a few counts. This chain joins TRBV4-1 and TRBJ2-1, with 9 nucleotides matching TRBD2. V lost 3 bases, J lost 4 bases, and 4 bases stayed unmatched. The germline V gene encodes CDR1 MGHRA and CDR2 YSYEKL. CDR3 length: 15 residues. The CDR3 DNA sequence: TGCGCCAGCAGCCATGGTAGCGGGAGTTACAATGAGCAGTTCTTC. Translated, it gives CASSHGSGSYNEQFF.

The V call is TRBV12-3 or TRBV12-4, the J call TRBJ1-1, with 9 bases lining up with TRBD1. This CDR3 comprises 15 residues. Trimming removed 5 bases from V and 5 bases from J; junction bases left unmatched: 9. CDR3 protein: CASSTTGTGRTEAFF. The CDR3, as DNA: TGTGCCAGCAGTACAACCGGGACAGGGAGGACTGAAGCTTTCTTT.

Comment on this clonotype: One end of the junction does not line up with germline, which may come from a read error. J is TRBJ1-1 and V is TRBV7-9; D ambiguous. Germline CDR1 is SEHNR and CDR2 is FQNEAQ (reference sequence). The CDR3 is 13 amino acids. In nucleotides, the CDR3 is TGTGCCAGCAGTTTAGGGCCCGGCCAGGAAGCTTTCTTT. It codes for CASSLGPGQEAFF.

The chain uses TRBV9 and TRBJ2-5; TRBD1 matches 8 bases. The J segment lost 4 bases and the V segment lost 4 bases, leaving 9 bases of the junction unmatched. The CDR3 is 15 residues long. Germline CDR1 SGDLS, CDR2 YYNGEE. The CDR3 coding sequence is TGTGCCAGCAGCCCCCGTTCCACAGGGGGAGAGACCCAGTACTTC. This translates into CASSPRSTGGETQYF.

The V call is TRBV6-8, the J call TRBJ2-3; 10 nucleotides agree with TRBD1. The CDR3 has 16 residues. V shed 5 bases and J 2 bases; nucleotides not matched to a gene: 7. The germline CDR1 and CDR2 sequences are MNHGY and SAAAGT. The CDR3 DNA sequence: TGTGCCAGCAGTCCAGACAGGGGGCGGGACACAGATACGCAGTATTTT. Encoded protein: CASSPDRGRDTDTQYF.

J is TRBJ2-7 and V is TRBV6-2 or TRBV6-3; a weak D match, TRBD2 (5 bases). V was clipped by 6 bases and J by 4 bases, with 13 bases between them. This CDR3 contains 13 residues. Germline values: CDR1 MNHEY, CDR2 SVGEGT. The CDR3 DNA reads as TGTGCCAGCAGCGACGGGGTATATTACGAGCAGTACGTC. It yields the protein CASSDGVYYEQYV.

The genes are TRBV6-5 and TRBJ2-3, with a possible D match to TRBD2 (5 bases). The V end lost 8 bases, the J end lost 4 bases, and 16 bases lay between the germline ends. The CDR3 covers 14 residues. Germline V lookup: CDR1 MNHEY, CDR2 SVGAGI. The CDR3 loop reads CASGMSGTADTQYF. The CDR3 DNA reads TGTGCCAGCGGGATGTCGGGAACGGCAGATACGCAGTATTTT.

V usage is TRBV2 and J usage is TRBJ2-1; 10 nucleotides align to TRBD2. The ends lost 2 bases at V and 3 bases at J; junction bases unmatched: 4. Germline V gives CDR1 SNHLY, CDR2 FYNNEI. The CDR3 has 16 amino acids. The CDR3 reads CASSEMWTSGYNEQFF. The CDR3 DNA reads as TGTGCCAGCAGTGAAATGTGGACTAGCGGCTACAATGAGCAGTTCTTC. Combining the CDR3 with reference TRBV2 and TRBJ2-1 gives the whole variable domain EPEVTQTPSHQVTQMGQEVILRCVPISNHLYFYWYRQILGQKVEFLVSFYNNEISEKSEIFDDQFSVERPDGSNFTLKIRSTKLEDSAMYFCASSEMWTSGYNEQFFGPGTRLTVL.

This clonotype was found a few times. The rearrangement joins TRBV12-3 or TRBV12-4 to TRBJ2-5; D not resolved. CDR3 length equals 16 residues. Trimming pared 5 bases from V and 8 bases from J, leaving 24 bases between. This CDR3 is CASSPPSPGRQRTQYF. Here the CDR3 DNA reads TGTGCCAGCAGTCCTCCATCCCCGGGCAGGCAACGCACCCAGTACTTC.

This clonotype showed up just a few times. The V gene is TRBV7-9, the J gene TRBJ1-2, with a possible D match to TRBD1 (6 bases). V lost 6 bases and J 10 bases, leaving 18 bases between the germline ends. The germline CDR1 and CDR2 sequences are SEHNR and FQNEAQ (reference sequence). The CDR3 is 13 residues long. The CDR3 coding sequence is TGTGCCAGCAGTTCAAGGGGGGTGGCCTTCTACACCTTC. This codes for CASSSRGVAFYTF.

Only a few counts were recorded for this clonotype. This sequence joins TRBV12-3 or TRBV12-4 and TRBJ2-2, with 8 bases aligning to TRBD1. Losses at the gene ends were 6 bases for V and 2 bases for J; bases not matched to a gene: 8. There are 16 residues in the CDR3. CDR3 protein: CASSWPDRENTGELFF. The CDR3 bases are TGTGCCAGCAGCTGGCCGGACAGGGAAAACACCGGGGAGCTGTTTTTT.

The V and J genes are TRBV9 and TRBJ2-4; 7 bases are shared with TRBD1. V shed 5 bases and J 9 bases; nucleotides not matched to a gene: 14. The CDR3 runs to 15 residues. Germline-derived CDR1 and CDR2 are SGDLS and YYNGEE. This CDR3 is CASSSVTGQMAIQYF. Written as DNA, the CDR3 is TGTGCCAGCAGTAGCGTAACGGGACAGATGGCCATTCAGTACTTC. The variable domain in full, with the rest retrieved from reference TRBV9 and TRBJ2-4, is DSGVTQTPKHLITATGQRVTLRCSPRSGDLSVYWYQQSLDQGLQFLIQYYNGEERAKGNILERFSAQQFPDLHSELNLSSLELGDSALYFCASSSVTGQMAIQYFGAGTRLSVL.

Details on this clonotype: The junction and the germline gene differ at one end; a read error may be behind it. For the CDR3, the DNA is TGTGCCAGCAGCTGGGGACTAGCGGGAGGAGGGAGGAATGAGCAGTTCTTC. Protein: CASSWGLAGGGRNEQFF. The rearrangement links TRBV5-3 to TRBJ2-1, with 15 bases that match TRBD2. TRBV5-3 qualifies as an ORF whose function is uncertain. The CDR3 is 17 residues long.

This chain links TRBV5-4 with TRBJ2-3; 9 bases line up with TRBD2. The CDR3 has 16 residues. V was pared by 3 bases and J by 0 bases, with 5 bases of the junction left unmatched. Germline V gene sequence: CDR1 SGHNT, CDR2 YYREEE (reference sequence). The CDR3 spells CASSSPTSGSTDTQYF. The CDR3 nucleotides read TGTGCCAGCAGCTCGCCGACTAGCGGTAGCACAGATACGCAGTATTTT.

There are a few counts of this clonotype. The V and J genes are TRBV19 and TRBJ2-4; D tentatively fits TRBD1 or TRBD2 (5 bases each). Germline V lookup: CDR1 LNHDA, CDR2 SQIVND (reference sequence). The germline V and J ends were trimmed by 1 base and 7 bases, with 17 bases remaining between them. The CDR3 consists of 16 residues. CDR3 coding DNA: TGTGCCAGTAGTATAGCTTTTCGGGGACGCCCGAACATTCAGTACTTC. Protein product: CASSIAFRGRPNIQYF.

This clonotype has ten or more counts. This chain joins TRBV4-3 and TRBJ2-3; D not certain. The CDR3 consists of 16 residues. The V gene lost 1 base and the J gene lost 0 bases, with 11 bases spanning the gap. The germline CDR1 and CDR2 sequences are LGHNA and YSLEER. The CDR3 loop reads CASSQVPTTSTDTQYF. As DNA, the CDR3 is TGCGCCAGCAGCCAAGTACCGACCACTAGCACAGATACGCAGTATTTT.

There are many counts of this clonotype. The DNA of the CDR3 is TGTGCCAGCAGTAGAGGGACAGGGGCCTATGGCTACACCTTC. As protein: CASSRGTGAYGYTF. V usage is TRBV28 and J usage is TRBJ1-2; 10 bases map to TRBD1. Germline lookup yields CDR1 MDHEN and CDR2 SYDVKM. After removal of 5 bases from V and 4 bases from J, the junction contained 4 bases not matched to a gene. This CDR3 is 14 amino acids long.

This clonotype appeared many times. The V call is TRBV7-2, the J call TRBJ2-4, with D unresolved. The CDR3 is 12 residues long. V dropped 5 bases and J dropped 6 bases, with 8 bases sitting between them. CDR1 is SGHTA, CDR2 FQGNSA, per germline. CDR3 bases: TGTGCCAGCAGCCCCCCCTCAAACATTCAGTACTTC. This encodes CASSPPSNIQYF.

CDR3 in DNA: TGTGCCAGCAGCTTCACAGGGGGCGAGCAGTTCTTC. This sequence encodes CASSFTGGEQFF. The rearrangement links TRBV11-2 to TRBJ2-1, with 9 bases identical to TRBD1. The trim removed 3 bases at V and 10 bases at J, leaving 1 base unmatched. Germline V gene data show CDR1 as SGHAT and CDR2 as FQNNGV. The CDR3 runs 12 residues.

The table lists this clonotype with many counts. This sequence joins TRBV7-8 and TRBJ1-1; tentatively, D is TRBD1 (5 bases). V was shortened by 4 bases and J by 5 bases, with 14 bases between the two germline ends. Germline assignment: CDR1 SGHVS and CDR2 FQNEAQ. CDR3 length: 14 amino acids. The DNA of the CDR3 is TGTGCCAGCAGCTACAAGGAGGGGTGGACTGAAGCTTTCTTT. It is translated as CASSYKEGWTEAFF.

This clonotype was seen many times. This sequence joins TRBV7-2 and TRBJ2-7; D unresolved. The V gene's germline CDR1 is SGHTA and CDR2 FQGNSA. The CDR3 spans 14 residues. V lost 3 bases to trimming and J lost 2 bases, with 11 bases between them. The CDR3 DNA sequence: TGTGCCAGCAGCTTGGTTCTAGACGCCTACGAGCAGTACTTC. This gives the protein CASSLVLDAYEQYF.

This chain links TRBV7-2 with TRBJ1-2; perhaps TRBD1 as D (5 bases). Germline-derived CDR1 and CDR2 are SGHTA and FQGNSA. This CDR3 spans 15 amino acids. The V and J ends lost 5 bases and 6 bases respectively, with 19 bases between them. The CDR3 nucleotides are TGTGCCAGCAGCCTCCTTCCCTTTGGGGCCGATGGCTACACCTTC. Translating gives CASSLLPFGADGYTF.

V and J are TRBV10-3 and TRBJ2-7, with D possibly TRBD2 on 6 matching bases. Trimming took off 6 bases at V and 3 bases at J, with 15 bases between the two ends. The CDR3 sequence is 14 residues long. CDR1 ENHRY and CDR2 SYGVKD come from the germline V gene. DNA of the CDR3: TGTGCCATCAGCCCTAGTACTAGCAGCTACGAGCAGTACTTC. Its translation is CAISPSTSSYEQYF.

The chain has TRBV12-3 or TRBV12-4 and TRBJ1-2, with D unclear. Deletions cut 5 bases from V and 3 bases from J, with 10 bases between. The CDR3 spans 13 residues. CDR3 residues: CASSPTEYYGYTF. The CDR3 coding sequence is TGTGCCAGCAGTCCGACGGAATACTATGGCTACACCTTC.

The CDR3 sequence is CASSYSGQPQETQYF. The CDR3 DNA sequence: TGCGCCAGCAGCTATTCAGGACAGCCACAAGAGACCCAGTACTTC. The chain combines TRBV4-1 with TRBJ2-5, with D perhaps TRBD1 (6 bases). Germline CDR1 and CDR2: MGHRA and YSYEKL. V dropped 5 bases and J dropped 2 bases, with 15 bases sitting between them. The CDR3 totals 15 residues.

This clonotype was seen only a few times. For the CDR3, the DNA is TGTGCCACTCCTCACAACTATGGCTACACCTTC. Protein sequence: CATPHNYGYTF. The V gene is TRBV30, the J gene TRBJ1-2; D remains ambiguous. The V end was cut by 8 bases, the J end by 2 bases, with 9 bases between. The CDR3 consists of 11 residues. Looked up from germline, CDR1 is GTSNPN and CDR2 is SVGIG (reference sequence).